This TCR beta chain came from a study of cytomegalovirus exposure and HLA in healthy donors (dated by TCRdb to the late 2010s). Describing the broader study: In an earlier analysis of under 750 of the donors, around 300 Gb of sequence data and 90 million to 130 million unique TCR beta sequences from about 179 million T cells were reported. Roughly 300 gigabases of sequencing data and around 80 million unique TCR sequences made up an early release that covered approximately 620 HLA-typed donors. Among the roughly 400 genotyped donors, roughly 80% belonged to the genetic ancestry cluster associated with self-reported Caucasian donors. The study aimed to test whether cataloging public T cell receptors could reveal signatures of past pathogen exposure. The study used immunosequencing to profile the T cell repertoires of several hundred subjects and linked those repertoires to cytomegalovirus serostatus. Besides the first cohort of some 670 subjects, a separate validation cohort made up of 90 to 150 different subjects was used. The study combined high-throughput TCR immunosequencing, statistical association of individual TCRs with disease status, and machine learning to predict cytomegalovirus infection status. A later analysis re-examined previously published TCR beta repertoires from hundreds of donors and added high-resolution HLA genotyping to investigate patterns of TCR occurrence. Rather than drawing on any new phenotypic data, the later analysis identified candidate immune exposures from TCR beta sequences and the way those sequences occurred across donors. An earlier analysis of 587 of the donors applied high-throughput TCR beta sequencing to assess whether each TCR beta V gene segment acted as functional or pseudogenic. Alongside the repertoire data, information on donor age, sex, ethnicity and CMV serostatus was compiled. Genome-wide SNP genotypes for about three fifths of the roughly 670 donors were used in a later genetic analysis, which treated that subset as a discovery cohort. Every discovery cohort repertoire had been produced on one sequencing platform. HLA typing covered class I and class II loci at four-digit resolution. The number of donors typed differed by locus, with about 629-640 for A, B, C, DRB1 and DQB1, over 500 for DQA1, some 570 for DPA1, and some 440 for DPB1. Because of strong linkage in the cohort, 4 to 6 DR-DQ haplotypes were treated as single units for association and clustering. Among almost 400 genotyped donors of the cohort, an average of roughly 240,000 unique TCR beta nucleotide sequences were sequenced per donor, roughly 20% of them non-productive.

In total, about 650 healthy bone marrow donors made up the cohort. Cohort members were all nominally healthy when sampled, although unrecorded immune exposures were likely present. The donor was CMV seropositive and was included in the group of 250 to 350 seropositive cohort members. A peripheral blood sample was collected from each donor, and TCR beta sequencing was performed on peripheral blood mononuclear cells. Genomic DNA extraction from the blood cell samples was performed with the Qiagen DNeasy Blood Extraction Kit. A word on this clone: The specificity of this receptor is unknown. The input lacks base qualities; no much larger clone sits a single base away.

Library creation used the immunoSEQ multiplex PCR assay. The multiplex PCR relied on a mix of 60 forward primers for TCR Vbeta segments and 13 reverse primers for TCR Jbeta segments. Amplification of the CDR3 region of rearranged TCR beta genes was performed with a multiplex PCR assay on genomic DNA. The amplified TCR beta libraries were sequenced on the Illumina HiSeq System as 87-base-pair reads. The published analysis was carried out like this. A later analysis counted 75 million to 100 million unique TCR beta chains across the roughly 700 repertoires, and around 12 million of these chains were shared by at least two donors. To remove PCR and sequencing errors, raw reads were error-corrected and collapsed into unique sequences using a nearest-neighbor algorithm that merged closely related sequences. V, D and J gene segments were assigned by aligning CDR3 sequences to IMGT reference sequences. Each retained sequence needed at least a six-nucleotide match to both a V gene segment and a J gene segment. A rearrangement counted as productive if the CDR3 had no stop codons and remained in frame with V and J, and every other rearrangement counted as non-productive. CDR3 was defined according to IMGT convention as the region running from the second conserved V-encoded cysteine to the conserved J-encoded phenylalanine. The earlier analysis of about 590 of the donors excluded sequences that lacked an unambiguous match to a single V gene segment. An earlier analysis of fewer than 750 of the donors classified V segments as functional when productive rearrangements were above 56.7% and as segregating when the standard deviation between donors was above 5%. To diagnose cytomegalovirus status from the catalog of TCR beta chain sequences, a statistical classification framework was built. In a later analysis, V and J genes were assigned by comparing TCR nucleotide sequences against IMGT/GENE-DB human TR gene sequences. The TCRdist pipeline was used in a later analysis to assign CDR3 sequences and most-parsimonious VDJ recombination scenarios. In a later analysis, each TCR beta chain was defined by its CDR3 amino acid sequence together with its V-gene family, and reads lacking a unique V-gene family were excluded. In a later analysis, 450 to 600 highly shared, low-generation-probability nucleotide sequences were removed to address suspected cross-contamination and a sequencing artifact. A later analysis calculated a clonal expansion index for each public chain from normalized within-repertoire ranks of inferred template counts. A later analysis computed generation probabilities with a VDJ recombination model fitted to out-of-frame rearrangements, and checked the results against IGoR. A later analysis scored TCR-TCR, TCR-HLA and TCR-CMV co-occurrence with hypergeometric tests, applying a repertoire-size bias correction to TCR pairs. To estimate false discovery rates, a later analysis permuted the HLA or CMV assignments 20 times. In a later analysis, co-occurring TCRs were grouped with DBSCAN, and TCRdist sequence similarity was added when clustering was performed within HLA-allele-positive subsets. Co-occurrence clustering excluded repertoires with fewer than 30,000 or more than 120,000 public chains, plus five with anomalous nucleotide sharing. The source is immuneACCESS, and TCRdb retained only in-frame sequences with V and J called. Part of the clones is not carried over; for the studies checked, unresolved V genes explain less than half of this, and the remainder is unexplained. The V and J calls and clone size come from that table; D and trimming were worked out from the DNA. The sample table holds around 110,000 clones, of which about 76% were seen once. The top ten hold roughly 4.4% of the sample.

The study at large found these results: Strong co-occurrence of HLA alleles, especially DR and DQ, made assigning TCR associations to individual alleles difficult. A later analysis found that TCR association rates varied across HLA loci, with DRB1 alleles showing the most associated TCRs and HLA-C alleles the fewest. The sequencing pipeline was judged likely to have produced a cluster of highly shared sequence variants as a technical artifact. In a later genetic analysis, fewer N-insertions in productive TCRs were reported among donors in an Asian-associated ancestry cluster than the approximately 710-donor mean. A further reported finding was that TCR beta sequences accurately predicted the HLA-A and HLA-B alleles for most subjects in the first cohort. The authors suggested that the approach could potentially be generalized to other disease states and immunological phenotypes. The classifier was reported to diagnose cytomegalovirus status with high specificity and sensitivity in both the original cohort and the validation cohort. Because counts were too low, seventeen rarely observed V segments, including chromosome 9 orphons, were left out of the earlier analysis of some 600 of the donors. Most CMV-associated TCR beta chains appeared to be HLA-restricted in a later analysis, and the HLA associations seemed to be driven largely by CMV exposure. A later analysis reported that several top co-occurrence clusters appeared linked to parvovirus B19, influenza, CMV and Epstein-Barr virus. Because HLA typing was missing for some donors at each locus, association tests included only the typed subset. A later analysis associated about 17,000 TCR beta sequences with specific HLA alleles at a false discovery rate of 0.05. In a later analysis, HLA-associated TCR beta chains were found to be more clonally expanded and to have lower generation probabilities than equally common non-associated chains. Linkage disequilibrium might explain the correlated functional status among segregating V segments, but an unknown experimental factor could not be ruled out. Three of the identified cytomegalovirus-associated TCR beta chains were confirmed in vitro to be specific for cytomegalovirus antigens. Most TCR sequences were observed very rarely across donors, whereas some public TCRs were present in many individuals. CMV serostatus was the only immune exposure information available for the cohort. An association between a missense DCLRE1C variant and V-gene and J-gene trimming of TCR beta chains was found in a later genetic analysis and replicated in an independent cohort. In this cohort, only TCR beta chains were sequenced, and detectable features were limited by the absence of alpha or paired-chain data. Presence/absence analyses assumed roughly uniform sequencing depth across donors, an assumption that may not hold. A total of about 150 TCR beta chains were listed by the study as associated with cytomegalovirus. An earlier analysis of approximately 500 of the donors showed that most TCR beta V segments appeared in productive rearrangements either about 90% or about 30% of the time, which broadly matched IMGT annotations.

The TCR originated in a man aged 25 to 40 in good health and CMV-seropositive. The source material was PBMCs.

The bases read TGTGCCAGCAGACAGACAGGGACGGGCCAGCCCCAGCATTTT. This sequence encodes CASRQTGTGQPQHF. The chain couples TRBV6-1 to TRBJ1-5, with 7 central nucleotides matching TRBD1. Taken from cysteine to phenylalanine, the CDR3 has 14 residues. Of the read, only the CDR3 DNA is kept; its 42 bases are in frame from base 1. The CDR1 and CDR2 encoded by the germline V gene are MNHNS and SASEGT. V has 6 bases trimmed and J has 7 bases trimmed; junction bases matching no gene number 9.